These 30 T cell receptor beta chains were all obtained from the same sample, sequenced in a study of shared T cell receptors in the human thymus. The repertoire was sequenced with immunoSEQ multiplex PCR; TCRdb's copy has only in-frame clones and lacks some. The sample includes 700,000 or so clones, 80% to 90% of them seen just once. The same data also contributed to another study, on human thymus T cells.

Sequencing was done on a sample of thymocytes. These receptor sequences come from a girl less than two years old with a congenital heart defect.

The chain carries TRBV30 and TRBJ2-7, with a tentative D call TRBD1 (5 bases). The CDR3 runs to 16 residues. Germline CDR1 GTSNPN, CDR2 SVGIG (reference sequence). Trimming took off 0 bases at V and 3 bases at J, with 18 bases between the two ends. As DNA, the CDR3 is TGTGCCTGGAGTGTAACCGCGCGGACACCCCGCTACGAGCAGTACTTC. It translates to CAWSVTARTPRYEQYF.

This rearrangement joins TRBV9 to TRBJ2-7; 8 nucleotides align to TRBD1. With V trimmed by 0 bases and J by 2 bases, 7 bases remained unmatched. The V gene's germline CDR1 is SGDLS and CDR2 YYNGEE. The CDR3 length is 16 residues. The CDR3 region has the DNA TGTGCCAGCAGCGTAGGGCCCGGGACAGGCACCTACGAGCAGTACTTC. This translates into CASSVGPGTGTYEQYF.

The rearrangement uses TRBV10-3 and TRBJ1-4, with D possibly being TRBD1 (5 bases). The CDR3 length is 16 residues. Germline CDR1 is ENHRY and CDR2 is SYGVKD. V lost 0 bases and J lost 6, with 14 bases in between. The CDR3 protein is CAISESRAGTYEKLFF. DNA for the CDR3: TGTGCCATCAGTGAGTCAAGGGCAGGGACTTATGAAAAACTGTTTTTT.

The V and J genes are TRBV7-2 and TRBJ2-1; TRBD2 matches at 13 bases. The V and J ends lost 5 bases and 4 bases, in that order; junction bases with no gene match: 11. Germline V gene data show CDR1 as SGHTA and CDR2 as FQGNSA. The CDR3 contains 18 residues. The CDR3 sequence is CASSILAGGRLGYNEQFF. For the CDR3, the DNA is TGTGCCAGCAGCATACTAGCGGGGGGGCGTTTGGGTTACAATGAGCAGTTCTTC.

The chain is built from TRBV14 and TRBJ2-7; TRBD1 agrees at 7 bases. V was pared by 4 bases and J by 2 bases, with 2 bases of the junction left unmatched. CDR1 SGHDN and CDR2 FVKESK come from the germline V gene. The CDR3 loop spans 13 amino acids. The CDR3 bases are TGTGCCAGCAGCCTTACAGGGGCCTACGAGCAGTACTTC. Its translation: CASSLTGAYEQYF.

The chain couples TRBV19 to TRBJ1-2; D possibly corresponds to TRBD1 (6 bases). The CDR3 runs 13 residues. V dropped 7 bases and J dropped 2 bases, with 11 bases sitting between them. CDR1 and CDR2 from the germline V gene are LNHDA and SQIVND (reference sequence). CDR3 sequence (DNA): TGTGCCAGTACCCTGGGACAAAACTATGGCTACACCTTC. This translates into CASTLGQNYGYTF.

This sequence joins TRBV9 and TRBJ1-5, with D unresolved. V was pared by 7 bases and J by 5 bases, with 16 bases between. Germline V gene data show CDR1 as SGDLS and CDR2 as YYNGEE. The CDR3 spans 14 residues. CDR3 sequence (DNA): TGTGCCAGCGCAAAGTATCCGAGAGATCAGCCCCAGCATTTT. Translated, it gives CASAKYPRDQPQHF. Full variable domain (remainder filled in from reference TRBV9 and TRBJ1-5): DSGVTQTPKHLITATGQRVTLRCSPRSGDLSVYWYQQSLDQGLQFLIQYYNGEERAKGNILERFSAQQFPDLHSELNLSSLELGDSALYFCASAKYPRDQPQHFGDGTRLSIL.

V usage is TRBV6-5 and J usage is TRBJ2-7; possibly TRBD1 for D (5 bases). Deletions cut 4 bases from V and 0 bases from J, with 10 bases between. Germline CDR1 MNHEY, CDR2 SVGAGI. The CDR3 runs 14 residues. Here the CDR3 DNA reads TGTGCCAGCAGTTCCGGACACCCCTCCTACGAGCAGTACTTC. As protein: CASSSGHPSYEQYF.

The chain uses TRBV2 and TRBJ1-4; D might be TRBD1 (5 bases). The CDR3 extends over 18 amino acids. V lost 5 bases, J lost 0 bases, and 19 bases lay in between. Germline assignment: CDR1 SNHLY and CDR2 FYNNEI. In nucleotides, the CDR3 is TGTGCCAGCAGTCCGACAGCCCAACCTTGTACAACTAATGAAAAACTGTTTTTT. It specifies CASSPTAQPCTTNEKLFF.

This chain joins TRBV29-1 and TRBJ2-1; 8 bases line up with TRBD2. Germline V lookup: CDR1 SQVTM, CDR2 ANQGSEA. V was pared by 3 bases and J by 0 bases, with 4 bases of the junction left unmatched. This CDR3 is built from 15 residues. The chain's CDR3 is CSVDLAGSSYNEQFF. The CDR3 DNA sequence: TGCAGCGTTGATTTAGCGGGGAGCTCCTACAATGAGCAGTTCTTC.

V is TRBV6-4 and J is TRBJ2-7; 7 bases agree with TRBD1. V lost 2 bases to trimming and J lost 2 bases; unmatched junction nucleotides: 9. Germline CDR1 reads MRHNA; CDR2 reads SNTAGT. This CDR3 contains 16 residues. The chain's CDR3 is CASSDPPGTVAYEQYF. DNA for the CDR3: TGTGCCAGCAGTGACCCACCCGGGACAGTCGCCTACGAGCAGTACTTC.

V gene TRBV11-2 combines with J gene TRBJ2-2, with 7 bases lining up with TRBD2. The germline CDR1 and CDR2 sequences are SGHAT and FQNNGV. Trimming took 5 bases from V and 2 from J; bases not matched to a gene: 17. There are 19 residues in the CDR3. The CDR3 DNA reads as TGTGCCAGCAGCATACCCCCAGACTGGCGGGGGATAAACACCGGGGAGCTGTTTTTT. Amino acids: CASSIPPDWRGINTGELFF.

The rearrangement joins TRBV25-1 to TRBJ1-3, with D tentatively TRBD1 (5 bases). From germline, CDR1 is MGHDK and CDR2 SYGVNS. This CDR3 contains 17 residues. V lost 4 bases, J lost 2 bases, and 18 bases lay in between. The DNA of the CDR3 is TGTGCCAGCAGTGGAAACTGTGGGGGGAGCCCTGGAAACACCATATATTTT. This codes for CASSGNCGGSPGNTIYF.

The V call is TRBV14, the J call TRBJ1-6; TRBD1 is a possible D gene (5 bases). Trimming left V 1 base short and J 0 bases short, with 13 bases between. This CDR3 comprises 18 residues. Germline CDR1 SGHDN, CDR2 FVKESK. CDR3 sequence: CASSQAVYGGSYNSPLHF. In DNA form, the CDR3 reads TGTGCCAGCAGCCAAGCCGTATACGGGGGCTCCTATAATTCACCCCTCCACTTT. The full variable domain, rest sourced from reference TRBV14 and TRBJ1-6, is EAGVTQFPSHSVIEKGQTVTLRCDPISGHDNLYWYRRVMGKEIKFLLHFVKESKQDESGMPNNRFLAERTGGTYSTLKVQPAELEDSGVYFCASSQAVYGGSYNSPLHFGNGTRLTVT.

This CDR3 is CASSRSLNTEAFF. CDR3 nucleotides: TGTGCCAGTTCGAGGTCTTTGAACACTGAAGCTTTCTTT. The J gene is TRBJ1-1, the V gene TRBV19, with D hard to call. The V gene's germline CDR1 is LNHDA and CDR2 SQIVND (reference sequence). V was trimmed by 8 bases and J by 0 bases, leaving 10 bases between them. The CDR3 has 13 amino acids.

CDR3 sequence: CASSLVGRGFFF. The CDR3 DNA is TGTGCCAGCAGCTTGGTTGGGCGGGGTTTCTTCTTC. The chain joins TRBV5-6 to TRBJ2-1, with D perhaps TRBD2 (6 bases). The CDR3 sequence is 12 residues long. Deletions cut 0 bases from V and 16 bases from J, with 14 bases between. Germline V CDR1 and CDR2: SGHDT, YYEEEE.

The V gene is TRBV6-1, the J gene TRBJ1-2; unclear D gene. CDR1 is MNHNS, CDR2 SASEGT, per germline. CDR3 size: 17 residues. V shed 2 bases and J shed 3 bases, with 19 bases lying between them. The CDR3 sequence is CASSERNVRVRDYGYTF. The CDR3 DNA follows: TGTGCCAGCAGTGAACGTAACGTGAGGGTGCGAGACTATGGCTACACCTTC.

The V call is TRBV4-1, the J call TRBJ1-2; D possibly corresponds to TRBD1 (5 bases). Trimming removed 0 bases at V and 8 bases at J, with 16 bases between. This CDR3 is 15 amino acids long. Germline CDR1 is MGHRA and CDR2 is YSYEKL. The CDR3 bases are TGCGCCAGCAGCCAAGATCTAAACGCTCGGGGGGGCTACACCTTC. Amino acid sequence: CASSQDLNARGGYTF.

In regard to this clone: A read error may produce the germline difference seen at one junction end. The genes are TRBV15 and TRBJ1-5, with 10 bases fitting TRBD1. Germline V lookup: CDR1 LNHNV, CDR2 YYDKDF (reference sequence). This CDR3 spans 20 amino acids. The CDR3 bases are TGTGCCACCAGCAGAGCGGGTGGGACAGGGGATCTCCATCTCAATGAGCCCCAGCATTTT. Encoded protein: CATSRAGGTGDLHLNEPQHF.

The rearrangement links TRBV9 to TRBJ1-1; D remains ambiguous. The germline V gene encodes CDR1 SGDLS and CDR2 YYNGEE. Trimming removed 3 bases from V and 5 bases from J, with 8 bases in between. This CDR3 has 12 residues. Here the CDR3 reads CASSDSGTEAFF. The CDR3 DNA is TGTGCCAGCAGCGATTCCGGTACTGAAGCTTTCTTT.

This chain joins TRBV4-1 and TRBJ2-7; 9 bases agree with TRBD2. This CDR3 is built from 21 residues. V trimming: 0 bases; J trimming: 2 bases; junction bases outside the gene matches: 20. CDR1 and CDR2 (germline): MGHRA, YSYEKL. The CDR3, as DNA: TGCGCCAGCAGCCAAGACCTGCGGTGGCGGGGGGGCCTTGGTGTTGCCTACGAGCAGTACTTC. Its protein product is CASSQDLRWRGGLGVAYEQYF.

This clone was seen a handful of times. CDR3 in amino acids: CASSLDRGDTEAFF. In DNA form, the CDR3 reads TGTGCCAGCAGCTTAGACAGGGGGGACACTGAAGCTTTCTTT. The rearrangement links TRBV11-2 to TRBJ1-1, with TRBD1 matching over 7 bases. The CDR3 has 14 residues. Germline V gives CDR1 SGHAT, CDR2 FQNNGV. The junction had 1 base not matched to a gene; V was cut back by 0 bases and J by 3 bases.

V usage is TRBV27 and J usage is TRBJ1-2; TRBD1 agrees at 8 bases. Germline V gene lookup returns CDR1 MNHEY and CDR2 SMNVEV (reference sequence). This CDR3 is 15 amino acids long. J gave up 4 bases and V 7 bases, and 11 bases lay outside the gene matches. The CDR3 spells CASTAGQGAAYGYTF. CDR3 DNA sequence: TGTGCCAGCACCGCAGGACAGGGAGCAGCCTATGGCTACACCTTC.

The chain combines TRBV2 with TRBJ2-5; 8 bases match TRBD1. There are 13 residues in the CDR3. The junction had 6 bases not matched to a gene; V was cut back by 7 bases and J by 5 bases. CDR1 is SNHLY, CDR2 FYNNEI, per germline. This CDR3 reads CASTIRQGETQYF. The DNA for the CDR3 is TGTGCCAGCACCATAAGACAGGGGGAGACCCAGTACTTC. The full variable domain, rest sourced from reference TRBV2 and TRBJ2-5, is EPEVTQTPSHQVTQMGQEVILRCVPISNHLYFYWYRQILGQKVEFLVSFYNNEISEKSEIFDDQFSVERPDGSNFTLKIRSTKLEDSAMYFCASTIRQGETQYFGPGTRLLVL.

The chain links TRBV10-3 to TRBJ2-5; D call uncertain. CDR3 size: 14 residues. Trimming cost V 4 bases and J 2 bases, with 11 bases left between them. Germline loops: CDR1 ENHRY, CDR2 SYGVKD. CDR3 region: CAISADNLQETQYF. The CDR3 DNA sequence: TGTGCCATCAGTGCCGATAACCTACAAGAGACCCAGTACTTC.

The V call is TRBV6-6, the J call TRBJ1-2, with 9 positions matching TRBD1. Per germline, CDR1 MNHNY and CDR2 SVGAGI (reference sequence). The CDR3 consists of 15 residues. The J segment lost 3 bases and the V segment lost 6 bases, leaving 8 bases of the junction unmatched. The CDR3 region has the DNA TGTGCCAGCAGCGACGGGACAGGGATGGACTATGGCTACACCTTC. Its translation is CASSDGTGMDYGYTF.

V and J are TRBV11-2 and TRBJ1-2; TRBD1 aligns across 10 bases. The V segment lost 3 bases and the J segment 6 bases; nucleotides outside the gene matches: 16. Germline V gene sequence: CDR1 SGHAT, CDR2 FQNNGV. The CDR3 covers 18 residues. The CDR3 reads CASSFYFFGRQGANGYTF. The CDR3, as DNA: TGTGCCAGCAGCTTTTATTTTTTCGGGCGACAGGGGGCTAATGGCTACACCTTC.

This chain uses TRBV7-9 with TRBJ2-1, with TRBD2 identical over 9 bases. V lost 5 bases to trimming and J lost 6 bases; unmatched junction nucleotides: 20. This CDR3 has 19 residues. The germline V gene encodes CDR1 SEHNR and CDR2 FQNEAQ (reference sequence). In nucleotides, the CDR3 is TGTGCCAGCAGCCGCGAAATGTATTCTAGCGGGGTAGTAGGCAATGAGCAGTTCTTC. It is translated as CASSREMYSSGVVGNEQFF. The full variable domain, with the rest looked up from reference TRBV7-9 and TRBJ2-1, is DTGVSQNPRHKITKRGQNVTFRCDPISEHNRLYWYRQTLGQGPEFLTYFQNEAQLEKSRLLSDRFSAERPKGSFSTLEIQRTEQGDSAMYLCASSREMYSSGVVGNEQFFGPGTRLTVL.

The chain carries TRBV4-1 and TRBJ1-4, with TRBD1 matching over 10 bases. CDR3 length equals 17 residues. CDR1 MGHRA and CDR2 YSYEKL come from the germline V gene. The V gene end was trimmed by 3 bases and the J gene end by 0 bases; junction bases not matched to a gene: 4. This CDR3 reads CASSQDRGYATNEKLFF. The CDR3 DNA reads TGCGCCAGCAGCCAGGACAGGGGGTATGCAACTAATGAAAAACTGTTTTTT.

The chain is built from TRBV19 and TRBJ2-6, with D possibly being TRBD1 (5 bases). Germline loops: CDR1 LNHDA, CDR2 SQIVND (reference sequence). V shed 6 bases and J shed 0 bases, with 15 bases lying between them. The CDR3 consists of 17 residues. The CDR3 region has the DNA TGTGCCAGTAGGACACGTACTGGGGCCTCTGGGGCCAACGTCCTGACTTTC. Protein: CASRTRTGASGANVLTF.